Listed below are T cell receptor beta chains from one sample, sequenced in a study of blood T cell repertoires in COVID-19. TCRdb's copy holds only in-frame clones and misses some; the assay was immunoSEQ multiplex PCR. Here the sample spans around 91,000 clones, approximately 86% being singletons. The sequencing sample was made of peripheral blood. These receptors were taken from a human donor in a cohort sampled during active COVID-19. CDR3s include the opening cysteine and the closing phenylalanine or tryptophan. Fields, in order: V gene, D gene, J gene, clone size, CDR3 protein, CDR3 DNA. A D gene is named only where the DNA matches it firmly. For some rows the clone size is stated as once, few or many, or as a class when expanded; others skip it.

>TRBV3-1/TRBV3-2|NA|TRBJ1-6|NA
CASSQIQGSLYNSPLHF
TGTGCCAGCAGCCAGATACAGGGTTCCCTCTATAATTCACCCCTCCACTTT
>TRBV7-2|TRBD1|TRBJ1-2|NA
CASSPGQGLWGGYTF
TGTGCCAGCAGCCCCGGACAGGGTTTATGGGGAGGCTACACCTTC
>TRBV9|TRBD2|TRBJ2-3|once
CASSVSGGITDTQYF
TGTGCCAGCAGCGTTAGCGGGGGGATCACAGATACGCAGTATTTT
>TRBV4-1|TRBD1|TRBJ1-6|NA
CASSQLTGSYNSPLHF
TGCGCCAGCAGCCAATTGACAGGGTCCTATAATTCACCCCTCCACTTT
>TRBV3-1/TRBV3-2|NA|TRBJ2-1|NA
CASSLTDNEQFF
TGTGCCAGCAGCCTGACAGACAATGAGCAGTTCTTC
>TRBV7-8|NA|TRBJ2-3|NA
CASSLSRFPSRGDTQYF
TGTGCCAGCAGCTTAAGTCGCTTCCCCTCCCGGGGAGATACGCAGTATTTT
>TRBV7-9|TRBD2|TRBJ2-5|NA
CASSFPTSGSGETQYF
TGTGCCAGCAGCTTCCCAACTAGCGGGAGTGGAGAGACCCAGTACTTC
>TRBV6-2/TRBV6-3|TRBD1|TRBJ1-3|once
CASSYVGQGRSRNTIYF
TGTGCCAGCAGTTACGTCGGACAGGGACGTTCCCGAAACACCATATATTTT
>TRBV5-1|TRBD1|TRBJ2-7|few
CASSPQGDVNEQYF
TGCGCCAGCAGCCCGCAGGGGGATGTTAACGAGCAGTACTTC
>TRBV5-6|NA|TRBJ1-2|NA
CASSLRRVGMDYGYTF
TGTGCCAGCAGCTTGAGGAGGGTGGGGATGGACTATGGCTACACCTTC
>TRBV6-5|TRBD2|TRBJ2-3|once
CASSYSGGGTDTQYF
TGTGCCAGCAGTTACTCAGGCGGGGGGACAGATACGCAGTATTTT
>TRBV12-3/TRBV12-4|NA|TRBJ1-2|NA
CASSLGALGYTF
TGTGCCAGCAGTTTAGGGGCCCTTGGCTACACCTTC
>TRBV7-8|TRBD1|TRBJ2-2|NA
CASSQPGTGVTGELFF
TGTGCCAGCAGCCAACCCGGGACAGGGGTCACCGGGGAGCTGTTTTTT
>TRBV2|NA|TRBJ1-5|NA
CATKDSHSNQPQHF
TGTGCCACAAAGGACAGCCATAGCAATCAGCCCCAGCATTTT
>TRBV4-3|NA|TRBJ1-6|few
CASSPTGSVSPLHF
TGCGCCAGCAGCCCCACGGGGTCCGTTTCACCCCTCCACTTT
>TRBV7-2|NA|TRBJ1-3|NA
CASSLRGTGNTIYF
TGTGCCAGCAGCTTGAGGGGGACTGGAAACACCATATATTTT
>TRBV5-4|TRBD2|TRBJ2-5|once
CASSSEGLAGKETQYF
TGTGCCAGCAGCTCGGAAGGACTAGCGGGGAAAGAGACCCAGTACTTC
>TRBV6-2/TRBV6-3|TRBD1|TRBJ2-3|NA
CASSSSGQGGTDTQYF
TGTGCCAGCAGTTCCTCGGGACAGGGGGGCACAGATACGCAGTATTTT
>TRBV5-1|TRBD1|TRBJ2-7|few
CASSWTGETYEQYF
TGCGCCAGCAGCTGGACAGGGGAAACCTACGAGCAGTACTTC